The T cell receptor (beta chain) described here comes from a study of T cells in Graves' hyperthyroidism and ophthalmopathy. Study-level findings and limits: Within blood appeared most thyroid clonotypes that had expanded above 0.001.

CDR3 size: 15 residues. J gave up 4 bases and V 0 bases, and 3 bases lay outside the gene matches. Germline loops: CDR1 KGHDR, CDR2 SFDVKD. Graves' hyperthyroidism was deemed stable given no ophthalmopathy progression within 18 months. Hyperthyroidism, newly diagnosed and lasting under 2 months, affected patients aged 18 to 65. The PBMCs were taken from about 9.7 ml of fresh peripheral blood. This clonotype was counted only a few times. Its antigen is unidentified. What was amplified from RNA transcripts were TCR beta CDR3 regions. HTBI primers were used for first-round RT-PCR of the TCR CDR3. A single record per CDR3 protein comes from TCRdb applying MiXCR to the multiplex PCR reads. The sample shows roughly 660,000 distinct CDR3 sequences, 17% of them seen only once.

The J gene is TRBJ1-2, the V gene TRBV24-1; 8 bases are shared with TRBD1. The specimen was blood. The receptor was isolated from a man aged 50-59 years with Graves' hyperthyroidism. The CDR3 loop is CATSDLTGGLYGYTF. In nucleotides, the CDR3 is TGTGCCACCAGTGATTTGACAGGGGGACTCTATGGCTACACCTTC.